Shown below are 9 T cell receptor beta chains from a single sample sequenced in a study of blood T cell repertoires in COVID-19. Generated by immunoSEQ multiplex PCR, the TCRdb table keeps only in-frame clones and is missing some. Of 70,000 to 95,000 clones listed, 80% to 95% are singletons. The sequenced material came from peripheral blood. The source of these receptors is an older woman with active COVID-19.

The rearrangement joins TRBV7-2 to TRBJ2-7; 10 bases map to TRBD1. Unmatched junction bases numbered 9, after V lost 5 bases and J lost 5 bases. The CDR3 extends over 15 amino acids. CDR1 is SGHTA and CDR2 is FQGNSA in the germline V gene. CDR3 sequence: CASSPTGGLPDEQYF. The CDR3 DNA sequence: TGTGCCAGCAGCCCGACAGGGGGCCTGCCTGACGAGCAGTACTTC.

The chain is built from TRBV5-1 and TRBJ1-5; 9 bases are a match to TRBD1. The trim removed 4 bases at V and 1 base at J, leaving 9 bases unmatched. Germline CDR1 reads SGHRS; CDR2 reads YFSETQ. This CDR3 contains 17 residues. CDR3 amino acids: CASSPSGGQGSNQPQHF. The CDR3 DNA reads TGCGCCAGCAGCCCCAGTGGGGGACAGGGAAGCAATCAGCCCCAGCATTTT.

The V and J genes are TRBV5-1 and TRBJ2-7; D perhaps matches TRBD1 (6 bases). Trimming removed 3 bases from V and 2 bases from J, with 12 bases in between. CDR3 length equals 14 residues. From germline, CDR1 is SGHRS and CDR2 YFSETQ. CDR3 nucleotides: TGCGCCAGCAGCTCTCAGGGGTCAACCTACGAGCAGTACTTC. Its protein product is CASSSQGSTYEQYF.

The chain combines TRBV11-2 with TRBJ2-1; D is perhaps TRBD1 (6 bases). Trimming pared 2 bases from V and 6 bases from J, leaving 11 bases between. The CDR3 is made up of 14 amino acids. Germline V CDR1 and CDR2: SGHAT, FQNNGV. The CDR3 nucleotides read TGTGCCAGCAGCTTATTACAGGGACGCAATGAGCAGTTCTTC. Translated, it gives CASSLLQGRNEQFF.

This chain connects TRBV27 to TRBJ1-1; D is uncertain. Trimming left V 2 bases short and J 5 bases short, with 12 bases between. The CDR3 sequence is 14 residues long. Germline CDR1 and CDR2: MNHEY and SMNVEV (reference sequence). CDR3 sequence (DNA): TGTGCCAGCAGTTTACGTCCCAGGATGACTGAAGCTTTCTTT. Protein: CASSLRPRMTEAFF.

The chain carries TRBV6-4 and TRBJ2-3; 8 nucleotides agree with TRBD1. J lost 1 base, V lost 10 bases, and 4 bases had no gene match. Germline CDR1 is MRHNA and CDR2 is SNTAGT. The CDR3 has 13 residues. DNA of the CDR3: TGTGCCACCTCGACAGGGGGCACAGATACGCAGTATTTT. Encoded protein: CATSTGGTDTQYF.

The chain uses TRBV28 and TRBJ2-3; a possible D gene is TRBD2 (5 bases). V gave up 6 bases and J gave up 2 bases, with 18 bases separating them. There are 16 residues in the CDR3. Germline V gene lookup returns CDR1 MDHEN and CDR2 SYDVKM. The DNA of the CDR3 is TGTGCCAGCAGCATTCCGGGGAGTTCCTCCACAGATACGCAGTATTTT. This encodes CASSIPGSSSTDTQYF.

This clone was counted only a few times. The rearrangement uses TRBV6-4 and TRBJ1-3, with 7 bases aligning to TRBD1. V was clipped by 10 bases and J by 4 bases; unmatched bases: 16. There are 16 residues in the CDR3. Per germline, CDR1 MRHNA and CDR2 SNTAGT. The CDR3 reads CAIGGHEGAPGNTIYF. The CDR3, as DNA: TGTGCCATCGGGGGTCATGAGGGGGCGCCCGGAAACACCATATATTTT.

V and J are TRBV5-1 and TRBJ1-2, with D unresolved. Trimming pared 0 bases from V and 0 bases from J, leaving 9 bases between. CDR1 and CDR2 from the germline V gene are SGHRS and YFSETQ. The CDR3 has 15 residues. CDR3 nucleotide sequence: TGCGCCAGCAGCTTGGGAGGGCCGGCTAACTATGGCTACACCTTC. Amino acid sequence: CASSLGGPANYGYTF.